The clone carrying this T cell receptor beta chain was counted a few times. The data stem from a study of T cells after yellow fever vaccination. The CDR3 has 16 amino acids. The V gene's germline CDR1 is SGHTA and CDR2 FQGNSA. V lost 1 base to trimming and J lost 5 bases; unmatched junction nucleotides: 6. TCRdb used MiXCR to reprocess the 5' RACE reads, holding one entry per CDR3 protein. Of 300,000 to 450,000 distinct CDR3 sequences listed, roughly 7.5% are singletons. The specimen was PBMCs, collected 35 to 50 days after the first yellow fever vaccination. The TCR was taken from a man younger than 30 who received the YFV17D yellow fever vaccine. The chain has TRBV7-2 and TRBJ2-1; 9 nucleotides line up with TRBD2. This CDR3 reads CASSLVMGGGDNEQFF. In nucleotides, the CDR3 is TGTGCCAGCAGCTTAGTAATGGGCGGGGGGGACAATGAGCAGTTCTTC.